This TCR beta chain was identified during a study of PD-L1 blockade in urothelial cancer. Deletions cut 3 bases from V and 5 bases from J, with 19 bases between. Germline CDR1 MDHEN, CDR2 SYDVKM. This CDR3 comprises 16 residues. Produced via immunoSEQ multiplex PCR; TCRdb's table is partial and in-frame only. The sample comprises 48,000 or so clones, roughly 89% of which are singletons, and roughly 14% rests with the top ten. Time point in this sample: pretreatment peripheral blood. The sequence came from a woman aged 55-69 years with urothelial cancer. This chain uses TRBV28 with TRBJ1-2; D perhaps matches TRBD1 (5 bases). This sample comprised PBMCs, obtained around atezolizumab (anti-PD-L1) treatment. CDR3 nucleotides: TGTGCCAGCAGTTTTGAGGATGTGGGCAGGGTATATGGCTACACCTTC. Amino acids: CASSFEDVGRVYGYTF.